This T cell receptor beta chain was observed in a study of shared clonotypes between healthy human individuals. TCRdb's table, derived via immunoSEQ multiplex PCR, lists solely in-frame clones and lacks some. The data contain around 2.5 million clones, over 85% of them singletons. Trimming stripped 0 bases from V and 6 bases from J, with 13 bases between. The CDR3 spans 15 residues. Regarding this clone: The antigen is unknown.

Findings and limits, study-wide: Represented diversity, genetic and exposure-history alike, was limited by few donors.

Material for sequencing was naive CD4+ T cells from PBMCs. Subset meaning: CD45RA+ positively selected. The sequence derives from a man aged 18 to 29 in good health. Some clones in this sample may be carry-over from other donors' samples. V is TRBV5-3 and J is TRBJ2-1, with D perhaps assigned TRBD1 or TRBD2 (6 bases each). TRBV5-3 is an ORF, with its function uncertain. The CDR3: CARSLEGGGGNEQFF. The CDR3 coding sequence is TGTGCCAGAAGCTTGGAAGGGGGAGGAGGCAATGAGCAGTTCTTC.